One sample yielded the 25 T cell receptor beta chains listed below, sequenced in a study of T cell changes during pregnancy in multiple sclerosis. Method: immunoSEQ multiplex PCR; TCRdb's copy keeps in-frame clones and lacks some. The sample holds approximately 120,000 clones, 90% to 96% seen once. Sample: peripheral blood, taken after pregnancy. The receptors were sampled from a female donor with multiple sclerosis, enrolled in a pregnancy study.

This clone has a single count. The gene calls are TRBV30 and TRBJ1-2; 8 bases are a match to TRBD1. V dropped 4 bases and J dropped 0; count of bases not matched to a gene: 10. This CDR3 is 16 amino acids long. Germline-derived CDR1 and CDR2 are GTSNPN and SVGIG (reference sequence). The CDR3 nucleotides read TGTGCCTGGACCCGGACAGGGTGGATTACTAACTATGGCTACACCTTC. Protein sequence: CAWTRTGWITNYGYTF.

This clone was observed a single time. The chain carries TRBV9 and TRBJ2-3, with TRBD1 matching over 7 bases. The V gene end was trimmed by 2 bases and the J gene end by 2 bases; junction bases not matched to a gene: 8. The CDR3 covers 16 residues. Germline values: CDR1 SGDLS, CDR2 YYNGEE. The CDR3 region has the DNA TGTGCCAGCAGCGTTCCTCCGGGACAGTCCACAGATACGCAGTATTTT. As protein: CASSVPPGQSTDTQYF.

The V call is TRBV15, the J call TRBJ2-7, with 10 bases identical to TRBD2. Germline V gene data show CDR1 as LNHNV and CDR2 as YYDKDF (reference sequence). The CDR3 loop spans 18 amino acids. V trimming: 4 bases; J trimming: 7 bases; junction bases outside the gene matches: 19. The DNA for the CDR3 is TGTGCCACCAGCAAATCGGTCGTAGCGGGAGGTCACCTCGGAGAGCAGTACTTC. Amino acids: CATSKSVVAGGHLGEQYF. The variable domain in full, completed from reference TRBV15 and TRBJ2-7, reads DAMVIQNPRYQVTQFGKPVTLSCSQTLNHNVMYWYQQKSSQAPKLLFHYYDKDFNNEADTPDNFQSRRPNTSFCFLDIRSPGLGDTAMYLCATSKSVVAGGHLGEQYFGPGTRLTVT.

This clone was observed a single time. The chain uses TRBV5-1 and TRBJ2-3; no clear D. The germline gives CDR1 SGHRS, CDR2 YFSETQ. The V end lost 0 bases, the J end lost 0 bases, and 5 bases lay between the germline ends. This CDR3 contains 14 residues. The CDR3 bases are TGCGCCAGCAGCTTGGCTACTAGCACAGATACGCAGTATTTT. It codes for CASSLATSTDTQYF.

The chain carries TRBV18 and TRBJ1-5, with D hard to call. The V gene's germline CDR1 is KGHSH and CDR2 LQKENI. Between the trimmed V and J ends, which lost 3 bases and 4 bases, there was a span of 10 bases. This CDR3 comprises 14 residues. CDR3 sequence: CASSPLGANQPQHF. The CDR3, as DNA: TGTGCCAGCTCACCCTTGGGAGCTAATCAGCCCCAGCATTTT.

The V gene is TRBV9, the J gene TRBJ2-3; possibly TRBD1 for D (5 bases). The CDR3 totals 12 residues. V dropped 3 bases and J dropped 5 bases, with 7 bases sitting between them. CDR1 and CDR2 from the germline V gene are SGDLS and YYNGEE. CDR3 in DNA: TGTGCCAGCAGCGGAGACAGAGATACGCAGTATTTT. It specifies CASSGDRDTQYF.

The chain has TRBV9 and TRBJ1-1; D remains ambiguous. CDR3 length: 13 residues. Trimming pared 2 bases from V and 0 bases from J, leaving 5 bases between. In germline, CDR1 is SGDLS, CDR2 YYNGEE. This CDR3 reads CASSVSVNTEAFF. In nucleotides, the CDR3 is TGTGCCAGCAGCGTTTCAGTGAACACTGAAGCTTTCTTT.

The rearrangement links TRBV28 to TRBJ2-3; weak D call: TRBD2 (6 bases). Germline V gene data show CDR1 as MDHEN and CDR2 as SYDVKM. Trimming took 10 bases from V and 0 from J, leaving 20 bases between them. The CDR3 covers 16 residues. CDR3 sequence reads: CATLPLLATSTDTQYF. The DNA for the CDR3 is TGTGCCACCCTTCCTCTTCTAGCGACTAGCACAGATACGCAGTATTTT.

The chain joins TRBV7-9 to TRBJ2-1, with D perhaps TRBD2 (6 bases). The CDR3 extends over 13 amino acids. Trimming took 0 bases from V and 10 from J, leaving 10 bases between them. Germline V gene data show CDR1 as SEHNR and CDR2 as FQNEAQ (reference sequence). The DNA of the CDR3 is TGTGCCAGCAGCTTAGCGTGGGGGGAAGAGCAGTTCTTC. Translated: CASSLAWGEEQFF.

The genes are TRBV19 and TRBJ2-1, with 8 bases that match TRBD2. This CDR3 comprises 16 residues. Germline trimming cut 4 bases from V and 2 bases from J; bases unmatched to any gene: 7. Germline CDR1 reads LNHDA; CDR2 reads SQIVND (reference sequence). The CDR3 sequence: CASSKHSGSPYNEQFF. The CDR3 bases are TGTGCCAGTAGTAAACACAGCGGGAGCCCCTACAATGAGCAGTTCTTC.

The chain is built from TRBV19 and TRBJ2-4; 7 bases match TRBD1. The CDR3 is 17 residues long. Germline V gene sequence: CDR1 LNHDA, CDR2 SQIVND (reference sequence). Germline trimming cut 6 bases from V and 0 bases from J; bases unmatched to any gene: 11. As DNA, the CDR3 is TGTGCCAGTAGACAAAAAACAGGGGACCTAGCCAAAAACATTCAGTACTTC. Translating it yields CASRQKTGDLAKNIQYF.

V usage is TRBV2 and J usage is TRBJ2-2; 8 nucleotides align to TRBD2. Germline V gene sequence: CDR1 SNHLY, CDR2 FYNNEI. This CDR3 has 15 residues. Trimming cost V 5 bases and J 4 bases; bases outside gene matches: 6. CDR3 DNA: TGTGCCAGCAGTCGTAGCGGGACTGTCACCGGGGAGCTGTTTTTT. Protein product: CASSRSGTVTGELFF.

The genes are TRBV2 and TRBJ1-5; D gene unclear. The V gene's germline CDR1 is SNHLY and CDR2 FYNNEI. The CDR3 has 16 amino acids. The germline V and J ends were trimmed by 1 base and 2 bases, with 12 bases remaining between them. The CDR3 region has the DNA TGTGCCAGCAGTGAAGGCGGAGCCTTTGGCAATCAGCCCCAGCATTTT. This sequence encodes CASSEGGAFGNQPQHF.

The chain couples TRBV7-2 to TRBJ2-1, with 11 bases identical to TRBD2. This CDR3 contains 20 residues. V was pared by 0 bases and J by 3 bases, with 13 bases of the junction left unmatched. Germline V lookup: CDR1 SGHTA, CDR2 FQGNSA. The CDR3 bases are TGTGCCAGCAGCTTAGCTAAGGCGCTAGCGGGAGGCCCGGACTACAATGAGCAGTTCTTC. This encodes CASSLAKALAGGPDYNEQFF.

With respect to this clone: The sample carries other DNA sequences with the same CDR3. The chain uses TRBV29-1 and TRBJ2-1; TRBD2 matches 9 bases. V shed 0 bases and J 7 bases; nucleotides not matched to a gene: 7. CDR1 is SQVTM, CDR2 ANQGSEA, per germline. This CDR3 region has 15 residues. CDR3 coding DNA: TGCAGCGTTGAAGACGGTCAGCTAGCGGGGAATGAGCAGTTCTTC. It is translated as CSVEDGQLAGNEQFF.

The chain couples TRBV4-3 to TRBJ2-7; D is ambiguous. This CDR3 is 16 amino acids long. The V and J ends lost 2 bases and 0 bases respectively, with 14 bases between them. Germline V lookup: CDR1 LGHNA, CDR2 YSLEER. The CDR3 loop is CASSQLYDLSSYEQYF. The CDR3 DNA is TGCGCCAGCAGCCAACTCTATGACTTAAGCTCCTACGAGCAGTACTTC.

CDR3 DNA: TGCGCCAGCAGCCAAGCAGACAGGGATGATGAGCAGTTCTTC. It codes for CASSQADRDDEQFF. The chain joins TRBV4-3 to TRBJ2-1, with 7 bases aligning to TRBD1. Germline V gene data show CDR1 as LGHNA and CDR2 as YSLEER. Trimming cost V 1 base and J 8 bases; bases outside gene matches: 5. The CDR3 runs 14 residues.

This chain joins TRBV4-2 and TRBJ1-3, with unresolved D. The CDR3 has 13 residues. Looked up from germline, CDR1 is LGHNA and CDR2 is YNFKEQ. Trimming stripped 0 bases from V and 8 bases from J, with 8 bases between. The CDR3 reads CASSQDGPDTIYF. The CDR3 bases are TGTGCCAGCAGCCAAGATGGCCCTGACACCATATATTTT.

The rearrangement links TRBV4-3 to TRBJ2-3; D not resolved. Deletions cut 0 bases from V and 2 bases from J, with 6 bases between. The CDR3 has 14 residues. Germline assignment: CDR1 LGHNA and CDR2 YSLEER. The CDR3: CASSQDSDTDTQYF. The DNA for the CDR3 is TGCGCCAGCAGCCAAGATTCAGACACAGATACGCAGTATTTT.

In its sample, this clone was seen once. This chain joins TRBV30 and TRBJ2-7; TRBD2 agrees at 9 bases. CDR3 size: 16 residues. Germline trimming cut 3 bases from V and 0 bases from J; bases unmatched to any gene: 9. Germline CDR1 GTSNPN, CDR2 SVGIG (reference sequence). Here the CDR3 reads CAWREGSGRGSYEQYF. The CDR3 coding sequence is TGTGCCTGGAGAGAAGGTAGCGGGAGAGGCTCCTACGAGCAGTACTTC.

This chain joins TRBV7-9 and TRBJ2-5; 14 bases agree with TRBD2. CDR1 and CDR2 (germline): SEHNR, FQNEAQ (reference sequence). The CDR3 spans 19 residues. Unmatched junction bases numbered 11, after V lost 3 bases and J lost 2 bases. The CDR3: CASSLRRGLAGGQQETQYF. In nucleotides, the CDR3 is TGTGCCAGCAGCTTGCGGCGAGGACTAGCGGGAGGTCAGCAAGAGACCCAGTACTTC.

This chain uses TRBV6-5 with TRBJ1-5; D is perhaps TRBD1 (6 bases). Germline lookup yields CDR1 MNHEY and CDR2 SVGAGI. The ends were cut back, 7 bases at V and 16 bases at J, with 23 bases in the middle. CDR3 size: 13 residues. CDR3 nucleotides: TGTGCCAGCAAAACTAGACAGACAGGACCTCTACATTTT. Its protein product is CASKTRQTGPLHF.

This chain links TRBV28 with TRBJ2-5; weak D call: TRBD2 (5 bases). V dropped 5 bases and J dropped 3 bases, with 22 bases sitting between them. This CDR3 has 17 residues. Per the germline V gene, CDR1 is MDHEN and CDR2 is SYDVKM. Here the CDR3 DNA reads TGTGCCAGCAGTCCTCGGGGTCCAGCGGAGGCAAAAGAGACCCAGTACTTC. This encodes CASSPRGPAEAKETQYF.

This sequence joins TRBV7-9 and TRBJ1-3; D not certain. V was trimmed by 5 bases and J by 0 bases, leaving 8 bases between them. CDR3 length equals 14 residues. The germline CDR1 and CDR2 sequences are SEHNR and FQNEAQ (reference sequence). The CDR3 region is CASSPGISGNTIYF. In DNA form, the CDR3 reads TGTGCCAGCAGCCCCGGGATCTCTGGAAACACCATATATTTT.

The chain links TRBV7-2 to TRBJ2-7; TRBD2 might be the D (6 bases). The CDR3 loop spans 13 amino acids. V lost 3 bases and J 2 bases, leaving 8 bases between the germline ends. Germline V gene lookup returns CDR1 SGHTA and CDR2 FQGNSA. CDR3 residues: CASSFGGAYEQYF. CDR3 DNA: TGTGCCAGCAGCTTTGGAGGGGCCTACGAGCAGTACTTC. Supplemented by reference TRBV7-2 and TRBJ2-7, the full variable domain reads GAGVSQSPSNKVTEKGKDVELRCDPISGHTALYWYRQSLGQGLEFLIYFQGNSAPDKSGLPSDRFSAERTGGSVSTLTIQRTQQEDSAVYLCASSFGGAYEQYFGPGTRLTVT.